This entry describes one TCR beta chain. The target antigen is unknown. These data originate in a study of blood T cells in healthy people across ages. The CDR3 is 14 residues long. Germline lookup yields CDR1 SGHTA and CDR2 FQGTGA. V was pared by 3 bases and J by 3 bases, with 8 bases between. A second PCR, run for about 7 to 11 cycles, used a sample-barcoded 5' primer plus a J-beta primer mix. TCRdb re-derived calls from the 5' RACE reads in MiXCR, one entry per CDR3 protein. This sample yields about 1.6 million distinct CDR3 sequences, of which about 31% are seen a single time; over 9% belongs to the top ten. Study-wide results and caveats: More naive CD4+ cells and higher diversity were found in long-lived than in aged donors.

There were healthy Caucasian individuals from Russia, aged about 6 to 100, serving as donors. The extraction recovered at least 5 micrograms of total RNA per sample. This sequence joins TRBV7-3 and TRBJ2-2; possible D gene TRBD1, 5 bases. This clonotype originated in a woman aged 30 to 39 in good health. What was sequenced was blood. The CDR3 is CASSLGRDTGELFF. The CDR3 DNA is TGTGCCAGCAGCTTGGGGCGTGACACCGGGGAGCTGTTTTTT.